These 29 T cell receptor beta chains share one sample of origin, sequenced in a study of blood T cell repertoires in COVID-19 (TCRdb year 2020). Library preparation employed the immunoSEQ multiplex PCR assay. TCRdb's version of the immuneACCESS table is confined to in-frame rearrangements and falls short of the full clone set. An unresolved V gene accounts for under half of the shortfall where checked; the remainder is of unknown origin. Within this sample are approximately 150,000 clones, with more than 65% of them counted one time only. The ten largest clonotypes hold 11% of the sample. Sample: peripheral blood. All receptors derive from a man between 65 and 79 years old with active or convalescent COVID-19.

The chain carries TRBV19 and TRBJ2-7, with 7 nucleotides matching TRBD1. CDR1 LNHDA and CDR2 SQIVND come from the germline V gene (reference sequence). The CDR3 has 13 residues. With V trimmed by 4 bases and J by 5 bases, 5 bases remained unmatched. The CDR3 region has the DNA TGTGCCAGTAGTACGAAGGGGGCCAACGAGCAGTACTTC. This sequence encodes CASSTKGANEQYF.

This sequence joins TRBV6-4 and TRBJ2-3, with D perhaps matching TRBD2 (5 bases). Trimming left V 4 bases short and J 0 bases short, with 8 bases between. The CDR3 contains 14 residues. Germline V lookup: CDR1 MRHNA, CDR2 SNTAGT. CDR3 residues: CASSGSGSTDTQYF. The CDR3 bases are TGTGCCAGCAGTGGAAGCGGTAGCACAGATACGCAGTATTTT.

The rearrangement joins TRBV11-2 to TRBJ2-2, with a tentative D call TRBD2 (6 bases). Germline values: CDR1 SGHAT, CDR2 FQNNGV. The CDR3 is made up of 15 amino acids. The V and J ends lost 2 bases and 1 base respectively, with 8 bases between them. The CDR3 spells CASSLPRGNTGELFF. As DNA, the CDR3 is TGTGCCAGCAGCTTACCGCGGGGGAACACCGGGGAGCTGTTTTTT.

The chain uses TRBV5-1 and TRBJ2-1; TRBD1 is a possible D gene (6 bases). The CDR3 has 16 residues. Per the germline V gene, CDR1 is SGHRS and CDR2 is YFSETQ. With 0 bases removed from V and 5 bases from J, the gap between germline ends came to 15 bases. The CDR3 reads CASSLAKPGAHNEQFF. The DNA for the CDR3 is TGCGCCAGCAGCTTGGCCAAGCCAGGGGCCCACAATGAGCAGTTCTTC. Based on the CDR3 plus reference TRBV5-1 and TRBJ2-1, the full variable domain is KAGVTQTPRYLIKTRGQQVTLSCSPISGHRSVSWYQQTPGQGLQFLFEYFSETQRNKGNFPGRFSGRQFSNSRSEMNVSTLELGDSALYLCASSLAKPGAHNEQFFGPGTRLTVL.

This rearrangement joins TRBV27 to TRBJ1-6; 7 bases are a match to TRBD1. The V gene's germline CDR1 is MNHEY and CDR2 SMNVEV (reference sequence). Trimming removed 2 bases from V and 2 bases from J; junction bases left unmatched: 6. CDR3 length equals 17 residues. For the CDR3, the DNA is TGTGCCAGCAGTTTAACAGGGGCGCGAACCTATAATTCACCCCTCCACTTT. It translates to CASSLTGARTYNSPLHF.

The V gene is TRBV10-3, the J gene TRBJ1-2; 7 nucleotides line up with TRBD1. V trimming: 8 bases; J trimming: 6 bases; junction bases outside the gene matches: 9. Germline assignment: CDR1 ENHRY and CDR2 SYGVKD. The CDR3 length is 13 residues. The CDR3 protein is CAISGQGEDGYTF. The CDR3 nucleotides read TGTGCCATCTCGGGCCAGGGGGAGGATGGCTACACCTTC.

The chain carries TRBV6-5 and TRBJ2-7, with TRBD2 as a possible D gene (6 bases). Trimming took 6 bases from V and 7 from J, leaving 19 bases between them. This CDR3 contains 14 residues. Germline V gene data show CDR1 as MNHEY and CDR2 as SVGAGI. Here the CDR3 DNA reads TGTGCCAGCAGCCTAGCCTCAGGGAGGACGGAGCAGTACTTC. Translated: CASSLASGRTEQYF.

This chain joins TRBV24-1 and TRBJ2-3; 7 bases are shared with TRBD2. Germline V gene lookup returns CDR1 KGHDR and CDR2 SFDVKD. J lost 14 bases, V lost 2 bases, and 6 bases had no gene match. CDR3 length equals 12 residues. The CDR3: CATSDSPGGWYF. The CDR3 DNA reads as TGTGCCACCAGTGATTCCCCGGGGGGTTGGTATTTT.

The rearrangement uses TRBV14 and TRBJ2-7; D remains unclear. CDR1 and CDR2 from the germline V gene are SGHDN and FVKESK. V shed 3 bases and J shed 3 bases, with 15 bases lying between them. CDR3 size: 15 residues. CDR3: CASSQRQADIYEQYF. CDR3 coding DNA: TGTGCCAGCAGCCAGCGACAAGCTGATATCTACGAGCAGTACTTC.

This sequence joins TRBV15 and TRBJ2-6, with 7 bases fitting TRBD2. The CDR3 runs to 16 residues. Germline trimming cut 4 bases from V and 1 base from J; bases unmatched to any gene: 4. CDR1 is LNHNV and CDR2 is YYDKDF in the germline V gene (reference sequence). The CDR3 bases are TGTGCCACCAGCACCGGGGGGTATTCTGGGGCCAACGTCCTGACTTTC. Translation: CATSTGGYSGANVLTF.

This clone was detected only once. V gene TRBV7-9 combines with J gene TRBJ2-5, with TRBD1 identical over 8 bases. This CDR3 is 14 amino acids long. Germline CDR1 reads SEHNR; CDR2 reads FQNEAQ (reference sequence). The junction had 4 bases not matched to a gene; V was cut back by 5 bases and J by 2 bases. The CDR3 region has the DNA TGTGCCAGCAGCCTTCGGACAGGGCAAGAGACCCAGTACTTC. This translates into CASSLRTGQETQYF.

V is TRBV19 and J is TRBJ1-6, with TRBD1 matching 10 bases. Per the germline V gene, CDR1 is LNHDA and CDR2 is SQIVND (reference sequence). This CDR3 has 18 residues. V shed 5 bases, J shed 7 bases, and the junction held 14 bases outside the gene matches. The CDR3: CASSAHTGRQGANSPLHF. CDR3 nucleotides: TGTGCCAGTAGTGCCCACACCGGGAGACAGGGGGCAAATTCACCCCTCCACTTT.

J is TRBJ1-1 and V is TRBV7-2, with 7 bases that match TRBD1. This CDR3 has 15 amino acids. With V trimmed by 0 bases and J by 5 bases, 6 bases remained unmatched. The germline V gene has CDR1 SGHTA and CDR2 FQGNSA. CDR3 bases: TGTGCCAGCAGCTTAGCAGGGGGCGCCCCTACTGAAGCTTTCTTT. This encodes CASSLAGGAPTEAFF.

Only one count was recorded for this clone. The CDR3 here is CASSQVPSGRAYNEQFF. CDR3 bases: TGTGCCAGCAGCCAAGTGCCTAGCGGGAGGGCCTACAATGAGCAGTTCTTC. This rearrangement joins TRBV3-1 (or the pseudogene TRBV3-2) to TRBJ2-1; TRBD2 agrees at 12 bases. Germline CDR1 and CDR2: LGHDT and YNNKEL (reference sequence). Trimming at V came to 1 base and at J to 2 bases, leaving 3 bases not matched to a gene. The CDR3 has 17 residues.

The V gene is TRBV6-1, the J gene TRBJ2-7, with 10 bases matching TRBD1. This CDR3 has 15 residues. Trimming at V came to 1 base and at J to 5 bases, leaving 5 bases not matched to a gene. Germline V gene sequence: CDR1 MNHNS, CDR2 SASEGT. CDR3 region: CASSEGTGGADEQYF. The CDR3, as DNA: TGTGCCAGCAGTGAAGGGACAGGGGGGGCTGACGAGCAGTACTTC.

The V and J genes are TRBV7-2 and TRBJ2-2, with TRBD2 matching over 7 bases. The ends lost 6 bases at V and 2 bases at J; junction bases unmatched: 6. Germline loops: CDR1 SGHTA, CDR2 FQGNSA. This CDR3 contains 15 residues. Written as DNA, the CDR3 is TGTGCCAGCAGGGCTGGGAGGGCCAACACCGGGGAGCTGTTTTTT. It yields the protein CASRAGRANTGELFF.

There are a few counts of this clone. The chain joins TRBV7-2 to TRBJ2-3, with 15 bases identical to TRBD2. The V gene's germline CDR1 is SGHTA and CDR2 FQGNSA. The CDR3 runs 16 residues. V lost 5 bases to trimming and J lost 9 bases; unmatched junction nucleotides: 9. In nucleotides, the CDR3 is TGTGCCAGCAGCCCCGGGGCGGGACTAGCGGGAGGAACGCAGTATTTT. It encodes CASSPGAGLAGGTQYF.

The chain has TRBV6-2 or TRBV6-3 and TRBJ2-2, with a possible D match to TRBD2 (5 bases). Germline loops: CDR1 MNHEY, CDR2 SVGEGT. V dropped 5 bases and J dropped 2 bases, with 12 bases sitting between them. The CDR3 length is 15 residues. This CDR3 reads CASSPASGNTGELFF. CDR3 DNA: TGTGCCAGCAGTCCGGCGTCGGGAAACACCGGGGAGCTGTTTTTT.

The chain employs TRBV24-1 and TRBJ2-2, with a possible D match to TRBD2 (6 bases). V dropped 8 bases and J dropped 6 bases, with 15 bases sitting between them. Germline assignment: CDR1 KGHDR and CDR2 SFDVKD. The CDR3 totals 14 residues. CDR3 nucleotides: TGTGCCACCAAAGTAGGCGCGGGACCCGGGGAGCTGTTTTTT. Amino acids: CATKVGAGPGELFF.

This clone appeared a few times. The V and J genes are TRBV30 and TRBJ2-1, with D possibly TRBD2 on 5 matching bases. The CDR3 is made up of 15 amino acids. CDR1 and CDR2 (germline): GTSNPN, SVGIG (reference sequence). V was cut by 1 base and J by 4 bases, with 14 bases left in between. The CDR3 here is CAWSADSDIYNEQFF. CDR3 DNA sequence: TGTGCCTGGAGTGCTGATAGCGATATATACAATGAGCAGTTCTTC.

The chain uses TRBV27 and TRBJ1-6, with unresolved D. Germline CDR1 MNHEY, CDR2 SMNVEV (reference sequence). The ends were cut back, 2 bases at V and 9 bases at J, with 14 bases in the middle. This CDR3 has 15 residues. The chain's CDR3 is CASSLNPGVGSPLHF. In nucleotides, the CDR3 is TGTGCCAGCAGTTTAAACCCGGGAGTGGGTTCACCCCTCCACTTT.

The chain carries TRBV2 and TRBJ1-5; weak D call: TRBD1 (6 bases). The CDR3 is made up of 14 amino acids. Germline CDR1 is SNHLY and CDR2 is FYNNEI. The ends were cut back, 6 bases at V and 7 bases at J, with 16 bases in the middle. Written as DNA, the CDR3 is TGTGCCAGCAGGGGTCCGCAGGGGCAACAGCCCCAGCATTTT. Translation: CASRGPQGQQPQHF. The entire variable domain, with the rest obtained from reference TRBV2 and TRBJ1-5, is as follows: EPEVTQTPSHQVTQMGQEVILRCVPISNHLYFYWYRQILGQKVEFLVSFYNNEISEKSEIFDDQFSVERPDGSNFTLKIRSTKLEDSAMYFCASRGPQGQQPQHFGDGTRLSIL.

This sequence joins TRBV7-6 and TRBJ2-3; weak D call: TRBD2 (5 bases). From germline, CDR1 is SGHVS and CDR2 FNYEAQ. The CDR3 extends over 13 amino acids. Trimming stripped 5 bases from V and 3 bases from J, with 9 bases between. DNA for the CDR3: TGTGCCAGCAGCCCAACTAGAACAGATACGCAGTATTTT. It specifies CASSPTRTDTQYF.

The rearrangement joins TRBV7-2 to TRBJ2-7, with D perhaps matching TRBD2 (5 bases). V was trimmed by 5 bases and J by 1 base, leaving 15 bases between them. This CDR3 is 15 amino acids long. Germline V CDR1 and CDR2: SGHTA, FQGNSA. The CDR3 DNA is TGTGCCAGCAGCACTCTTGGACTGCAATCCTACGAGCAGTACTTC. Protein sequence: CASSTLGLQSYEQYF.

This rearrangement joins TRBV7-2 to TRBJ1-1; 8 bases align to TRBD1. The CDR3 consists of 13 residues. Trimming took 5 bases from V and 8 from J; bases not matched to a gene: 7. Looked up from germline, CDR1 is SGHTA and CDR2 is FQGNSA. CDR3 nucleotides: TGTGCCAGCAGCCCCAGACGGACAGGGGAAGCTTTCTTT. Translated, it gives CASSPRRTGEAFF. Supplemented by reference TRBV7-2 and TRBJ1-1, the full variable domain reads GAGVSQSPSNKVTEKGKDVELRCDPISGHTALYWYRQSLGQGLEFLIYFQGNSAPDKSGLPSDRFSAERTGGSVSTLTIQRTQQEDSAVYLCASSPRRTGEAFFGQGTRLTVV.

The J gene is TRBJ1-1, the V gene TRBV7-2, with D unclear. Germline V lookup: CDR1 SGHTA, CDR2 FQGNSA. The V and J ends lost 7 bases and 6 bases respectively, with 21 bases between them. The CDR3 extends over 15 amino acids. The DNA of the CDR3 is TGTGCCAGCACCGAACGAGGCAATTTGGCCGCTGAAGCTTTCTTT. Amino acid sequence: CASTERGNLAAEAFF.

In the case of this clone: Different DNA sequences within this sample yield the same CDR3. The chain couples TRBV6-5 to TRBJ1-1; a weak D match, TRBD1 (5 bases). This CDR3 is built from 13 residues. Germline V gene lookup returns CDR1 MNHEY and CDR2 SVGAGI. The V end was cut by 0 bases, the J end by 5 bases, with 7 bases between. The chain's CDR3 is CASSYSRGTEAFF. The CDR3 nucleotides read TGTGCCAGCAGTTACTCTCGGGGGACTGAAGCTTTCTTT.

This chain connects TRBV12-3 or TRBV12-4 to TRBJ2-6; D is unclear. This CDR3 is built from 11 residues. The V end was cut by 5 bases, the J end by 9 bases, with 5 bases between. The DNA of the CDR3 is TGTGCCAGCAGTCCCCTCAACGTCCTGACTTTC. Residues: CASSPLNVLTF.

J is TRBJ2-1 and V is TRBV4-3; 10 bases fit TRBD2. There are 16 residues in the CDR3. The germline V gene has CDR1 LGHNA and CDR2 YSLEER. V was clipped by 6 bases and J by 0 bases; unmatched bases: 5. CDR3 amino acids: CASRRLAGDSYNEQFF. The CDR3, as DNA: TGCGCCAGCAGACGCCTAGCGGGGGACTCCTACAATGAGCAGTTCTTC.